This T cell receptor (beta chain) was captured by sequencing in a study of cytomegalovirus exposure and HLA in healthy donors. General study results and limits: Reports indicated that the classifier achieved high specificity and sensitivity in diagnosing cytomegalovirus status. Rare TCR sequences dominated, though some public TCRs recurred in many donors. Earlier results showed most TCR beta V segments being productive about 87% or about 30% of the time.

PCR involved 60 Vbeta and 13 Jbeta primers. TCRdb's table, derived via immunoSEQ multiplex PCR, lists solely in-frame clones and lacks some. The sample lists more than 90,000 clones; around 77% were seen once. Comments on this clone: Its antigen is undetermined.

With 6 bases clipped from V and 6 bases from J, the junction kept 8 bases outside the gene matches. The CDR3 has 14 amino acids. CDR1 SGHTA and CDR2 FQGNSA come from the germline V gene. Sequencing was done on a sample of PBMCs. V gene TRBV7-2 combines with J gene TRBJ2-1; the match to TRBD1 covers 7 bases. The TCR sequence derives from a man aged 45 to 65 in good health and CMV-seropositive. The CDR3, as DNA: TGTGCCAGCAGTCCCGAGGGACAGCGCAATGAGCAGTTCTTC. Encoded protein: CASSPEGQRNEQFF.